The text below deals with one T cell receptor (beta chain). As yet, its antigen is unknown. This CDR3 is built from 14 residues. Trimming removed 5 bases from V and 1 base from J; junction bases left unmatched: 3. The V gene's germline CDR1 is SGHTA and CDR2 FQGNSA. With 60 Vbeta and 13 Jbeta primers, the PCR was carried out. Sequencing used immunoSEQ multiplex PCR; TCRdb keeps in-frame clones, though not all of them. The sample records around 150,000 clones, approximately 72% being singletons. The source of the sample is a study of cytomegalovirus exposure and HLA in healthy donors. General observations from the study: Later work found that TCR association rates differed between HLA loci; DRB1 had the most and HLA-C the fewest.

This chain uses TRBV7-2 with TRBJ2-3; TRBD1 matches 7 bases. This TCR was sampled from a woman aged 60 to 75 in good health and CMV-seronegative. Sequencing was done on a sample of PBMCs. CDR3: CASSAGQGTDTQYF. The CDR3 DNA reads as TGTGCCAGCAGCGCCGGACAGGGCACAGATACGCAGTATTTT.